These 11 T cell receptor beta chains came from one sample sequenced in a study of T-cell reconstitution after alpha-beta-depleted transplantation in children. Researchers prepared the TCRbeta library using unique molecular identifiers, the study reports. TCRdb re-called the PCR reads with MiXCR, one entry per CDR3 protein. The sample contains about 110,000 distinct CDR3 sequences, around 6.4% of which appear only once. The material sequenced was PBMCs, mostly from graft donor cells, taken 360 days after TCRalphabeta/CD19-depleted stem cell transplant. Receptors originate from a male patient aged 2 to 9 who had a stem cell transplant for acute lymphoblastic leukemia, so the T cells may come from the graft donor.

This clonotype has ten or more counts. The genes are TRBV7-9 and TRBJ2-5; weak D call: TRBD1 (5 bases). There are 16 residues in the CDR3. V was trimmed by 3 bases and J by 0 bases, leaving 14 bases between them. The germline V gene encodes CDR1 SEHNR and CDR2 FQNEAQ (reference sequence). The DNA for the CDR3 is TGTGCCAGCAGCTTGGGGCCGGATCCGTACCAAGAGACCCAGTACTTC. Its translation is CASSLGPDPYQETQYF.

This clonotype occurred many times. J is TRBJ2-4 and V is TRBV7-2, with 7 bases identical to TRBD2. The CDR3 consists of 16 residues. Germline CDR1 reads SGHTA; CDR2 reads FQGNSA. The V segment lost 8 bases and the J segment 2 bases; nucleotides outside the gene matches: 12. The CDR3 loop is CASAPGRERTKNIQYF. As DNA, the CDR3 is TGTGCCAGCGCCCCTGGGCGGGAGAGGACCAAAAACATTCAGTACTTC. Looking up the rest from reference TRBV7-2 and TRBJ2-4 gives the full variable domain: GAGVSQSPSNKVTEKGKDVELRCDPISGHTALYWYRQSLGQGLEFLIYFQGNSAPDKSGLPSDRFSAERTGGSVSTLTIQRTQQEDSAVYLCASAPGRERTKNIQYFGAGTRLSVL.

This clonotype has a count of ten or more. The chain combines TRBV5-6 with TRBJ2-4; D remains ambiguous. From germline, CDR1 is SGHDT and CDR2 YYEEEE. The germline V and J ends were trimmed by 3 bases and 0 bases, with 4 bases remaining between them. The length of the CDR3 is 13 residues. The CDR3 DNA is TGTGCCAGCAGCTCAATAGCCAAAAACATTCAGTACTTC. Translation: CASSSIAKNIQYF. Variable domain in full (rest from reference TRBV5-6 and TRBJ2-4): DAGVTQSPTHLIKTRGQQVTLRCSPKSGHDTVSWYQQALGQGPQFIFQYYEEEERQRGNFPDRFSGHQFPNYSSELNVNALLLGDSALYLCASSSIAKNIQYFGAGTRLSVL.

This clonotype was recorded at least ten times. The rearrangement joins TRBV27 to TRBJ2-4; D gene ambiguous. Germline CDR1 and CDR2: MNHEY and SMNVEV (reference sequence). The CDR3 is 14 amino acids. V gave up 2 bases and J gave up 8 bases, with 13 bases separating them. The CDR3 is CASSLVGLADIQYF. CDR3 DNA sequence: TGTGCCAGCAGTTTAGTAGGGCTCGCGGACATTCAGTACTTC.

This clonotype appeared a few times. V is TRBV28 and J is TRBJ1-2, with D hard to call. In germline, CDR1 is MDHEN, CDR2 SYDVKM. This CDR3 is 14 amino acids long. The V end was cut by 3 bases, the J end by 1 base, with 9 bases between. CDR3: CASSFLGYNYGYTF. For the CDR3, the DNA is TGTGCCAGCAGTTTCTTGGGATATAACTATGGCTACACCTTC.

The chain couples TRBV4-2 to TRBJ2-6; D might be TRBD2 (6 bases). V gave up 9 bases and J gave up 0 bases, with 18 bases separating them. Germline V gene sequence: CDR1 LGHNA, CDR2 YNFKEQ. CDR3 length equals 17 residues. CDR3 residues: CARGRGLSLSGANVLTF. Here the CDR3 DNA reads TGTGCCAGGGGCCGAGGACTATCCCTCTCTGGGGCCAACGTCCTGACTTTC.

The chain carries TRBV7-9 and TRBJ1-5; perhaps TRBD1 as D (6 bases). V shed 1 base and J shed 6 bases, with 13 bases lying between them. This CDR3 is 15 amino acids long. Looked up from germline, CDR1 is SEHNR and CDR2 is FQNEAQ (reference sequence). CDR3 protein: CASSLEIGGPQPQHF. The CDR3 region has the DNA TGTGCCAGCAGCTTAGAGATCGGGGGGCCTCAGCCCCAGCATTTT. Filled out from reference TRBV7-9 and TRBJ1-5, the complete variable domain reads DTGVSQNPRHKITKRGQNVTFRCDPISEHNRLYWYRQTLGQGPEFLTYFQNEAQLEKSRLLSDRFSAERPKGSFSTLEIQRTEQGDSAMYLCASSLEIGGPQPQHFGDGTRLSIL.

This clonotype occurred a few times. The V call is TRBV2, the J call TRBJ2-1; maybe TRBD2 (6 bases). V lost 8 bases and J 3 bases, leaving 17 bases between the germline ends. The CDR3 is 15 residues long. The V gene's germline CDR1 is SNHLY and CDR2 FYNNEI. Here the CDR3 reads CASCCLASIYNEQFF. In DNA form, the CDR3 reads TGTGCCAGCTGCTGCCTAGCGAGTATCTACAATGAGCAGTTCTTC. Based on the CDR3 plus reference TRBV2 and TRBJ2-1, the full variable domain is EPEVTQTPSHQVTQMGQEVILRCVPISNHLYFYWYRQILGQKVEFLVSFYNNEISEKSEIFDDQFSVERPDGSNFTLKIRSTKLEDSAMYFCASCCLASIYNEQFFGPGTRLTVL.

There are a few counts of this clonotype. The chain is built from TRBV7-9 and TRBJ2-7; 9 bases map to TRBD1. Germline assignment: CDR1 SEHNR and CDR2 FQNEAQ (reference sequence). The J segment lost 2 bases and the V segment lost 5 bases, leaving 10 bases of the junction unmatched. This CDR3 region has 16 residues. CDR3 residues: CASSPLGTGPPYEQYF. The CDR3 nucleotides read TGTGCCAGCAGCCCCCTCGGGACAGGGCCCCCCTACGAGCAGTACTTC.

This clonotype was found a few times. The chain uses TRBV4-1 and TRBJ2-2; no firm D call. The CDR3 sequence is 14 residues long. V was shortened by 7 bases and J by 3 bases, with 12 bases between the two germline ends. The V gene's germline CDR1 is MGHRA and CDR2 YSYEKL. CDR3 sequence (DNA): TGCGCCAGCACCCCCGGCCCAGACACCGGGGAGCTGTTTTTT. Translating it yields CASTPGPDTGELFF.

The chain employs TRBV20-1 and TRBJ2-7, with 7 nucleotides matching TRBD1. Germline V CDR1 and CDR2: DFQATT, SNEGSKA (reference sequence). Unmatched junction bases numbered 3, after V lost 4 bases and J lost 0 bases. This CDR3 comprises 13 residues. Here the CDR3 reads CSAKTGNSYEQYF. The CDR3 DNA reads as TGCAGTGCTAAGACAGGGAACTCCTACGAGCAGTACTTC.